This T cell receptor beta chain was obtained from a study of PD-L1 blockade in urothelial cancer. Time point noted: pretreatment peripheral blood. This clone was found once. Sequencing was performed with immunoSEQ multiplex PCR; in TCRdb, only in-frame clones are kept and a portion is missing. Here the sample spans tens of thousands of clones, 75% to 85% being singletons. The ends lost 5 bases at V and 3 bases at J; junction bases unmatched: 9. This CDR3 has 16 residues. The sequence derives from a man aged 70 or older with urothelial cancer. Sequences were derived from PBMCs, sampled around atezolizumab (anti-PD-L1) treatment. This sequence joins TRBV5-3 and TRBJ2-3, with 10 bases aligning to TRBD2. TRBV5-3 is given ORF status, its function remaining uncertain. CDR3: CARSFEPSGRTDTQYF. CDR3 nucleotides: TGTGCCAGAAGTTTCGAGCCTAGCGGGAGAACAGATACGCAGTATTTT.